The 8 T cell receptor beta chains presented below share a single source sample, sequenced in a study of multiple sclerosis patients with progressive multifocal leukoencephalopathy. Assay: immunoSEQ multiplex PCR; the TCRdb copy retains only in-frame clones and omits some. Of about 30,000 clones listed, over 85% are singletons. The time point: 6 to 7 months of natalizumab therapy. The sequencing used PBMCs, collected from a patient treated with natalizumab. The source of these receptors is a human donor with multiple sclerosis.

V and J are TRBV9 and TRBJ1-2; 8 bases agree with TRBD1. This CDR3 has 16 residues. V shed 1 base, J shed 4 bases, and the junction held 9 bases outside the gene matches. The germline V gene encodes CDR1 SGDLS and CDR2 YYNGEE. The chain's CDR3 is CASSVQDRASPYGYTF. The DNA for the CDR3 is TGTGCCAGCAGCGTACAGGACAGGGCTTCCCCCTATGGCTACACCTTC.

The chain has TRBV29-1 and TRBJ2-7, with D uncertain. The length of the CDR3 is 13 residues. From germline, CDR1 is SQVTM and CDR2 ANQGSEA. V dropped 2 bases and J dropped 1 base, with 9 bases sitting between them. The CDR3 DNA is TGCAGCGTTGAACTGTCTAGATCCTACGAGCAGTACTTC. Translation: CSVELSRSYEQYF.

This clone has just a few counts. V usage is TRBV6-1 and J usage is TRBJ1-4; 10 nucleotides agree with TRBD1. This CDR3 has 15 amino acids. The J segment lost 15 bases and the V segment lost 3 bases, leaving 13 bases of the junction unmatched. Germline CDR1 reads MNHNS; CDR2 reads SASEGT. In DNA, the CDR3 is TGTGCCAGCAGTGAGGGGACAGGGGCCCCTCATAGAATGTTTTTT. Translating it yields CASSEGTGAPHRMFF.

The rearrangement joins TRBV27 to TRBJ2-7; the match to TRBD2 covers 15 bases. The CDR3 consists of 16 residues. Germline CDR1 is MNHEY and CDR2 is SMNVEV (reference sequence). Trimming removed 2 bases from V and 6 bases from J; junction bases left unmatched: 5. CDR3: CASSLGTSGRIVEQYF. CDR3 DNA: TGTGCCAGCAGTTTAGGGACTAGCGGGAGGATTGTCGAGCAGTACTTC.

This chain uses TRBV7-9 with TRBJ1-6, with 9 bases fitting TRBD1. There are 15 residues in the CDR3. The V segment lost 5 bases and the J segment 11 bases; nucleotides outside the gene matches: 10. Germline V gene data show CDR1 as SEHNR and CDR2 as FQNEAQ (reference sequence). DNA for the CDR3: TGTGCCAGCAGCCCCCCACAGGGGGCCAGGGCACCCCTCCACTTT. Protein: CASSPPQGARAPLHF.

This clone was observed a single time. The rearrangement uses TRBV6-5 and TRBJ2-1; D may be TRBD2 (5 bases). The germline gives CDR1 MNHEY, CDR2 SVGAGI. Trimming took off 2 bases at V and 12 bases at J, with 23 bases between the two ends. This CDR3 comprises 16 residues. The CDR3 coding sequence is TGTGCCAGCAGTTACCTCCCCGGGGTAGGCCCAGTGGGGCAGTTCTTC. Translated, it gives CASSYLPGVGPVGQFF.

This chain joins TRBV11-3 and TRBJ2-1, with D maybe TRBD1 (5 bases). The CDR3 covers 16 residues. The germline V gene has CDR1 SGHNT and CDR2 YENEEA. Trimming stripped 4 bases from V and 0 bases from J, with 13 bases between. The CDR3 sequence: CASSSYGASSYNEQFF. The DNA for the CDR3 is TGTGCCAGCAGCTCCTATGGGGCGAGCTCCTACAATGAGCAGTTCTTC.

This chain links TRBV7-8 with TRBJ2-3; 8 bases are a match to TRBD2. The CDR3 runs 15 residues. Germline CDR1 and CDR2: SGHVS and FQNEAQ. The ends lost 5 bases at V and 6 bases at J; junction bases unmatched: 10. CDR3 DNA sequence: TGTGCCAGCAGCCGAGGACTAGCTCCGATCGATACGCAGTATTTT. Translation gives CASSRGLAPIDTQYF.